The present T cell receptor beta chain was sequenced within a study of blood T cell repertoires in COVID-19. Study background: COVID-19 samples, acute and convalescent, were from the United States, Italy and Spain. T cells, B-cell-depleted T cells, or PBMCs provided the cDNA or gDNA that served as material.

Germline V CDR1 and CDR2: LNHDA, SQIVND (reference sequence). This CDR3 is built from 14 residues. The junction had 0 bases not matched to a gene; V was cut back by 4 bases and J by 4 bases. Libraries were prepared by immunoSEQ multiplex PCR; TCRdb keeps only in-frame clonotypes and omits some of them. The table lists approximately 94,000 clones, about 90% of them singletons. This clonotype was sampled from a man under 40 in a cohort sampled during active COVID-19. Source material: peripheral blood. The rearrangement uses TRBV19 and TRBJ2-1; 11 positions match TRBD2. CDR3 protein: CASSTSGGYNEQFF. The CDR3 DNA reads TGTGCCAGTAGTACTAGCGGGGGGTACAATGAGCAGTTCTTC.